The rows below give T cell receptor beta chains drawn from one sample of a study of Ad26.COV2.S vaccination and SARS-CoV-2 variants. Repertoires were generated with immunoSEQ multiplex PCR, while TCRdb's copy carries only in-frame clones and drops some. Among 500,000 or so clones listed, 87% were seen once. Source: peripheral blood, taken in a trial of Ad26.COV2.S vaccine versus placebo. The receptors shown here come from a person between 18 and 60 years old who received the Ad26.COV2.S COVID-19 vaccine or a placebo. The CDR3 runs from the conserved cysteine through the conserved F or W. The D gene is left open where the match is weak. Rows may omit the clone size; those that give it use once, few, many or a size class.

clone size,V gene,J gene,D gene,CDR3 DNA,CDR3 protein
few,TRBV28,TRBJ1-2,TRBD1,TGTGCCAGCAGAACCGGGACAGGGTATGGCTACACCTTC,CASRTGTGYGYTF
NA,TRBV7-2,TRBJ2-4,NA,TGTGCCAGCAGCTCTAGCAACATTCAGTACTTC,CASSSSNIQYF
NA,TRBV2,TRBJ1-5,NA,TGTGCCAGCACGGCTGATGCAGGGAGAAAGCCCCAGCATTTT,CASTADAGRKPQHF
NA,TRBV5-1,TRBJ2-1,TRBD2,TGCGCCAGCACCTTTGGCAGCGGGAGGGCCCCCAATGAGCAGTTCTTC,CASTFGSGRAPNEQFF
NA,TRBV7-9,TRBJ1-1,NA,TGTGCCAGCAGCATTGGGGGTGGATCGGGGGAAGCTTTCTTT,CASSIGGGSGEAFF
NA,TRBV28,TRBJ2-7,TRBD2,TGTGCCAGCAGTCTCGACCTAAATTGGCGGGAGGGGTCCTACGAGCAGTACTTC,CASSLDLNWREGSYEQYF
NA,TRBV9,TRBJ1-2,TRBD1,TGTGCCAGCAGCGCCTCCTTGGGACAGGGGGCGAACTATGGCTACACCTTC,CASSASLGQGANYGYTF
NA,TRBV6-5,TRBJ1-3,NA,TGTGCCAGCGCTATAGGGGCCCAACAAAAATATTTT,CASAIGAQQKYF
NA,TRBV11-1,TRBJ2-7,NA,TGTGCCAGCAGCGCCTCCTACGAGCAGTACTTC,CASSASYEQYF
NA,TRBV19,TRBJ2-1,TRBD1,TGTGCCAGTAACCTTGCGACAGGGGGCAATGAGCAGTTCTTC,CASNLATGGNEQFF
NA,TRBV29-1,TRBJ2-1,NA,TGCAGCGTTGAAGAGCAAGGGGTCTCCTACAATGAGCAGTTCTTC,CSVEEQGVSYNEQFF
once,TRBV10-3,TRBJ2-2,NA,TGTGCCATCGCGGGGACCGCAAACACCGGGGAGCTGTTTTTT,CAIAGTANTGELFF
NA,TRBV5-4,TRBJ1-1,NA,TGTGCCAGCAGCTTGGCGGTGAACACTGAAGCTTTCTTT,CASSLAVNTEAFF
NA,TRBV11-2,TRBJ2-7,NA,TGTGCCAGCAGCGCCTGGCAGGGAAGCTCCTACGAGCAGTACTTC,CASSAWQGSSYEQYF
once,TRBV5-1,TRBJ2-3,TRBD2,TGCGCCAGCAGGGACCCCTGGCGGGAGTTAACAGATACGCAGTATTTT,CASRDPWRELTDTQYF
NA,TRBV5-1,TRBJ1-2,NA,TGCGCCAGCAGCTTGACGGGTGCGGGCTACACCTTC,CASSLTGAGYTF
NA,TRBV7-3,TRBJ1-1,TRBD1,TGTGCCAGCAGCCAACTTGGGGACAGGGGGCCTGGCACTGAAGCTTTCTTT,CASSQLGDRGPGTEAFF
NA,TRBV7-9,TRBJ2-7,NA,TGTGCCAGCAGCCCGACGGCGTACGAGCAGTACTTC,CASSPTAYEQYF
NA,TRBV11-2,TRBJ2-7,NA,TGTGCCAGCAGCTTCACCAGCGGTGGGAGGTCTACTGCTGCTTACGAGCAGTACTTC,CASSFTSGGRSTAAYEQYF
NA,TRBV19,TRBJ2-2,TRBD2,TGTGCCAGTATCCCCGGGAGGTTCACCGGGGAGCTGTTTTTT,CASIPGRFTGELFF
NA,TRBV7-2,TRBJ2-1,TRBD2,TGTGCCAGCAGCTTAGCGCCCGGACAGGCGGGAGGGTACAATGAGCAGTTCTTC,CASSLAPGQAGGYNEQFF
NA,TRBV7-9,TRBJ2-5,TRBD2,TGTGCCATCGGGAGGGATGCCCAAGAGACCCAGTACTTC,CAIGRDAQETQYF
NA,TRBV11-3,TRBJ2-2,TRBD2,TGTGCCAGCAGCGGGCCTAGCGGGAGGGCGTCCGGGGAGCTGTTTTTT,CASSGPSGRASGELFF
NA,TRBV28,TRBJ2-7,TRBD1,TGTGCCAGTTTTACCCGGACAGGGGGCGAGCAGTACTTC,CASFTRTGGEQYF
NA,TRBV5-1,TRBJ2-2,NA,TGCGCCAGCACATTGGACGGGGCGAACACCGGGGAGCTGTTTTTT,CASTLDGANTGELFF
NA,TRBV29-1,TRBJ2-1,TRBD1,TGCAGCGTTACAGGGGGAAAATCGCTCTTTGGTGAGCAGTTCTTC,CSVTGGKSLFGEQFF
once,TRBV7-8,TRBJ2-5,NA,TGTGCCAGCAGCCCCCAAAAAACAGGTTCCGAGACCCAGTACTTC,CASSPQKTGSETQYF
NA,TRBV3-1/TRBV3-2,TRBJ1-5,NA,TGTGCCAGCAGCCAAGTGACAGGTACCTCTAACAGCAATCAGCCCCAGCATTTT,CASSQVTGTSNSNQPQHF
NA,TRBV18,TRBJ2-1,NA,TGTGCCAGCTCACCACCGTCCAGGGTGGAGAATGAGCAGTTCTTC,CASSPPSRVENEQFF
NA,TRBV6-5,TRBJ2-7,NA,TGTGCCAGCAAAGGTGGGAGAGGAGCCTACGAGCAGTACTTC,CASKGGRGAYEQYF
NA,TRBV3-1/TRBV3-2,TRBJ2-4,NA,TGTGCCAGCAGCCAAGGGACAGGGAGGGACATTCAGTACTTC,CASSQGTGRDIQYF
NA,TRBV6-2/TRBV6-3,TRBJ1-5,NA,TGTGCCAGCAGTTCTACCATCGGGGGACAGCCCCAGCATTTT,CASSSTIGGQPQHF
NA,TRBV29-1,TRBJ1-1,NA,TGCAGCGTTTACCGTCTTGCAGGGTACGACACTGAAGCTTTCTTT,CSVYRLAGYDTEAFF
once,TRBV19,TRBJ1-5,NA,TGTGCCAGTAGGGGCGGCAATCAGCCCCAGCATTTT,CASRGGNQPQHF
NA,TRBV2,TRBJ1-1,TRBD1,TGTGCCAGCAGTGAATTCAGGGGGCGGAACACTGAAGCTTTCTTT,CASSEFRGRNTEAFF
once,TRBV19,TRBJ2-7,TRBD1,TGTGCCAGTAGTACCCTGACAGGGGGCGAAGAGCAGTACTTC,CASSTLTGGEEQYF
few,TRBV4-1,TRBJ1-2,NA,TGCGCCAGCAGCCAAGAAGCGGTCCTCAACTATGGCTACACCTTC,CASSQEAVLNYGYTF
NA,TRBV28,TRBJ1-2,TRBD1,TGTGCCAGCAGTTTCCTACAGGGGCCTTTCTATGGCTACACCTTC,CASSFLQGPFYGYTF
NA,TRBV28,TRBJ2-1,TRBD2,TGTGCCAGCAGTTTTGGGGCGGGAGTTGTTAATGAGCAGTTCTTC,CASSFGAGVVNEQFF
NA,TRBV7-2,TRBJ2-7,TRBD2,TGTGCCAGCAGCCCCCCCGGGACTAGCGGGAGGGCCTGGCCGTACTTC,CASSPPGTSGRAWPYF
NA,TRBV7-2,TRBJ2-3,NA,TGTGCCAGCAGCTTCTCTTCGCCCCCCACAGATACGCAGTATTTT,CASSFSSPPTDTQYF
NA,TRBV2,TRBJ1-4,TRBD1,TGTGCCAGCAGGGACAGGTCATTAAATGAAAAACTGTTTTTT,CASRDRSLNEKLFF
NA,TRBV14,TRBJ2-7,NA,TGTGCCAGCAGCCTCTCATTAGGACCCTCCTACGAGCAGTACTTC,CASSLSLGPSYEQYF
NA,TRBV7-2,TRBJ2-7,TRBD2,TGTGCCAGCAGCCCTAGCGGGAGGGGGGTCGAGCAGTACTTC,CASSPSGRGVEQYF
NA,TRBV28,TRBJ1-1,TRBD1,TGTGCCAGCAGTCTTCACAGGGGGCGAGGGAACACTGAAGCTTTCTTT,CASSLHRGRGNTEAFF
NA,TRBV6-4,TRBJ2-5,NA,TGTGCCAGCAGTGTTCGAGACAGCCAAGAGACCCAGTACTTC,CASSVRDSQETQYF
NA,TRBV30,TRBJ1-2,NA,TGTGCCTGGAATCAGGACCAAGGGTATGGCTACACCTTC,CAWNQDQGYGYTF
NA,TRBV19,TRBJ1-2,NA,TGTGCCAGTAGTCCCGTATTCAACTATGGCTACACCTTC,CASSPVFNYGYTF
NA,TRBV9,TRBJ2-5,NA,TGTGCCAGCAGCGGGACTTCACAAGAGACCCAGTACTTC,CASSGTSQETQYF
NA,TRBV9,TRBJ2-5,NA,TGTGCCAGCACTCCAGAGGGGGGAGGATCAGAGACCCAGTACTTC,CASTPEGGGSETQYF
NA,TRBV7-9,TRBJ1-2,NA,TGTGCCAGCAGCCAAGGACAGACTAACTATGGCTACACCTTC,CASSQGQTNYGYTF